This TCR beta chain originates from a study of glioma-infiltrating T cells. The CDR3 extends over 15 amino acids. V was trimmed by 4 bases and J by 7 bases, leaving 19 bases between them. Germline assignment: CDR1 LGHDT and CDR2 YNNKEL (reference sequence). Amplification of TCR alpha and beta CDR3 regions from RNA used iRepertoire nested multiplex PCR. One-step reverse transcription and amplification started from approximately 100-400 ng of tissue mRNA or PBMC total RNA. One entry per CDR3 protein results from TCRdb running MiXCR on the multiplex PCR reads. The profile shows approximately 120,000 distinct CDR3 sequences, less than 30% of them singletons. This clonotype was counted at least ten times. Its antigen is still unknown. Study-wide points: CDR3 overlap between tissue and blood was very small. Above-expected tissue-blood divergence occurred in all gliomas, most in low-grade ones.

This clonotype was sampled from a human donor with low-grade glioma or glioblastoma, undergoing nonglioma brain surgery, or in good health (not recorded which). The chain joins TRBV3-1 to TRBJ1-2, with D unclear. The sample taken for sequencing was glioma tissue, nonneoplastic brain tissue, or PBMCs (not recorded which). This chain's CDR3 is CASSLLSAGPRGYTF. CDR3 sequence (DNA): TGTGCCAGCAGCCTCCTCAGTGCGGGCCCTCGTGGCTACACCTTC. Variable domain in full (rest from reference TRBV3-1 and TRBJ1-2): DTAVSQTPKYLVTQMGNDKSIKCEQNLGHDTMYWYKQDSKKFLKIMFSYNNKELIINETVPNRFSPKSPDKAHLNLHINSLELGDSAVYFCASSLLSAGPRGYTFGSGTRLTVV.